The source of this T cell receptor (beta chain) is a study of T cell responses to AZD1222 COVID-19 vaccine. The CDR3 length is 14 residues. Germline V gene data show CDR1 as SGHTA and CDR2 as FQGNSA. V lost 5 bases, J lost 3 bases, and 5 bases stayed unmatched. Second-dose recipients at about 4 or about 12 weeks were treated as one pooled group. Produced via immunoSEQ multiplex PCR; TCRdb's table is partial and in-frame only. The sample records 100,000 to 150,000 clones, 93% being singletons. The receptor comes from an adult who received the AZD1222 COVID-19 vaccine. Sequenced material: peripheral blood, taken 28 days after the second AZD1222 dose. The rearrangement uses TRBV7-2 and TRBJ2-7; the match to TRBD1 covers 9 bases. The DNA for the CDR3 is TGTGCCAGCAGCCCAGGACAGGGGCGCTACGAGCAGTACTTC. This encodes CASSPGQGRYEQYF.